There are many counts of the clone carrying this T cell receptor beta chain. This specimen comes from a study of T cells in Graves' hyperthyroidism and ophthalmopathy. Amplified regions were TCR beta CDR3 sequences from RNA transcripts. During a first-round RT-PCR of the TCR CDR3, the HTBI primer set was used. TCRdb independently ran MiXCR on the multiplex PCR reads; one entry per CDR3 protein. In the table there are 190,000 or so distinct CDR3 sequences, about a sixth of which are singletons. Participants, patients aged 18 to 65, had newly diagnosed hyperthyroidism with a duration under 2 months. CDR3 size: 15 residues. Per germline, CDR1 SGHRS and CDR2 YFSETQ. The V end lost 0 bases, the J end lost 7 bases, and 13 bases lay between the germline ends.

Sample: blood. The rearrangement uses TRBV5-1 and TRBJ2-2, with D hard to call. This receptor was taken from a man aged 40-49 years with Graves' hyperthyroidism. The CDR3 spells CASSLGHPQIGELFF. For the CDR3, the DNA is TGCGCCAGCAGCTTGGGCCACCCCCAAATCGGGGAGCTGTTTTTT.